Described below is a single TCR beta chain sequence and its context. Its antigen is still unknown. This sample is part of a study of shared clonotypes between healthy human individuals. Assay execution proceeded at the deep level. The repertoire was sequenced with immunoSEQ multiplex PCR; TCRdb's copy has only in-frame clones and lacks some. This table has some 1.5 million clones, 95% to 99% appearing once. General study points: Some naive CD4 clonotypes, 4% to 6%, turned up in common across four donors.

This TCR was recovered from a man between 25 and 39 years old in good health. The sequencing input was naive CD4+ T cells sorted from blood. As to subset: CD45RA+ positively selected.

CDR3 DNA: TGCGCCAGCAGCCTAGGCGGGCGGACGGGGGTCACTGAAGCTTTCTTT. The encoded protein is CASSLGGRTGVTEAFF. The rearrangement links TRBV5-1 to TRBJ1-1; tentative D call: TRBD1 (5 bases). The CDR3 consists of 16 residues. Trimming removed 4 bases at V and 4 bases at J, with 20 bases between. From germline, CDR1 is SGHRS and CDR2 YFSETQ.